Sequencing of this T cell receptor (beta chain) was carried out in a study of T cell responses to AZD1222 COVID-19 vaccine. Method: immunoSEQ multiplex PCR; TCRdb's copy keeps in-frame clones and lacks some. The data hold 95,000 to 150,000 clones, with about 88% observed a single time. The V end was cut by 0 bases, the J end by 6 bases, with 14 bases between. This CDR3 is built from 15 residues. Germline lookup yields CDR1 SGHNT and CDR2 YENEEA. Points on this clone: Its antigen is as yet unknown.

Study-level results: Compared with day 0, the breadth and depth of the Spike-specific TCR repertoire rose significantly after two doses of AZD1222. It was only after the peak T cell response that any repertoires were sampled. At baseline, seropositivity was found in only six or seven AZD1222 recipients.

Sequenced material: peripheral blood, taken on day 0 of AZD1222 vaccination. This sequence was found in an adult in good health. The V gene is TRBV11-3, the J gene TRBJ1-1; weak D call: TRBD1 (5 bases). The CDR3 sequence: CASSLEGRGSSEAFF. CDR3 nucleotide sequence: TGTGCCAGCAGCTTAGAGGGACGAGGGTCTTCTGAAGCTTTCTTT.